These 2 T cell receptor beta chains originate from one sample sequenced in a study of OX40 agonist ivuxolimab in advanced cancers. Clones were read by immunoSEQ multiplex PCR, and TCRdb kept only the in-frame ones, dropping some. The table includes about 17,000 clones, 73% detected once. Sequenced here: CD4+ or CD8+ T cells sorted from blood, sampled in a trial of the OX40 agonist ivuxolimab. These receptor sequences come from an adult with an advanced solid tumor such as melanoma, head and neck, liver or kidney cancer.

V is TRBV6-5 and J is TRBJ1-5; possibly TRBD1 for D (5 bases). Germline V CDR1 and CDR2: MNHEY, SVGAGI. The CDR3 contains 16 residues. Trimming shortened V by 0 bases and J by 2 bases, and 11 bases separated the two germline ends. The CDR3 region is CASSYSDSRGNQPQHF. As DNA, the CDR3 is TGTGCCAGCAGTTACTCTGACAGTAGGGGCAATCAGCCCCAGCATTTT.

The gene calls are TRBV7-8 and TRBJ2-7; TRBD1 aligns across 7 bases. In germline, CDR1 is SGHVS, CDR2 FQNEAQ. This CDR3 is built from 18 residues. With V trimmed by 7 bases and J by 2 bases, 20 bases remained unmatched. CDR3 sequence reads: CASTLTAGGRWGAYEQYF. The CDR3 DNA reads TGTGCCAGCACCCTGACGGCAGGGGGTCGGTGGGGCGCCTACGAGCAGTACTTC. The complete variable domain, with remaining parts taken from reference TRBV7-8 and TRBJ2-7, reads GAGVSQSPRYKVAKRGQDVALRCDPISGHVSLFWYQQALGQGPEFLTYFQNEAQLDKSGLPSDRFFAERPEGSVSTLKIQRTQQEDSAVYLCASTLTAGGRWGAYEQYFGPGTRLTVT.